The 22 T cell receptor beta chains reported below all come from one sample, sequenced in a study of shared clonotypes between healthy human individuals. TCRdb's table, derived via immunoSEQ multiplex PCR, lists solely in-frame clones and lacks some. This sample has about 450,000 clones; 75% to 85% occur once, and the top ten carry roughly 13%. Sequenced material: PBMCs. The receptors shown here come from a woman aged 40-49 years in good health. Some clones in this sample may be carry-over from other donors' samples.

The chain links TRBV7-9 to TRBJ2-5; tentatively, D is TRBD2 (5 bases). Germline CDR1 and CDR2: SEHNR and FQNEAQ (reference sequence). This CDR3 is built from 14 residues. V was clipped by 0 bases and J by 2 bases, with 7 bases between them. CDR3 sequence reads: CASSLAGEQETQYF. CDR3 nucleotides: TGTGCCAGCAGCTTAGCGGGAGAGCAAGAGACCCAGTACTTC. The entire variable domain, with the rest obtained from reference TRBV7-9 and TRBJ2-5, is as follows: DTGVSQNPRHKITKRGQNVTFRCDPISEHNRLYWYRQTLGQGPEFLTYFQNEAQLEKSRLLSDRFSAERPKGSFSTLEIQRTEQGDSAMYLCASSLAGEQETQYFGPGTRLLVL.

The gene calls are TRBV7-6 and TRBJ2-5, with 7 bases lining up with TRBD2. The length of the CDR3 is 15 residues. After removal of 0 bases from V and 5 bases from J, the junction contained 6 bases not matched to a gene. Germline CDR1 and CDR2: SGHVS and FNYEAQ. The CDR3 is CASSLATSRSETQYF. In DNA form, the CDR3 reads TGTGCCAGCAGCTTAGCGACTAGCAGGTCCGAGACCCAGTACTTC.

The chain employs TRBV9 and TRBJ1-6; 7 bases match TRBD1. Germline lookup yields CDR1 SGDLS and CDR2 YYNGEE. The length of the CDR3 is 14 residues. With V trimmed by 3 bases and J by 7 bases, 4 bases remained unmatched. CDR3 loop: CASSATGRNSPLHF. DNA for the CDR3: TGTGCCAGCAGCGCGACAGGGAGGAATTCACCCCTCCACTTT.

The chain links TRBV21-1 to TRBJ2-1; the table's D gene call, TRBD2, was not cross checked with the DNA. TRBV21-1 is noted as a pseudogene. The CDR3 is made up of 14 amino acids. The DNA of the CDR3 is TGTGCCAGCAGCAAGGGGACTACCTACAATGAGCAGTTCTTC. This sequence encodes CASSKGTTYNEQFF.

V and J are TRBV30 and TRBJ2-3; tentative D call: TRBD2 (5 bases). Trimming pared 3 bases from V and 1 base from J, leaving 11 bases between. Germline-derived CDR1 and CDR2 are GTSNPN and SVGIG (reference sequence). CDR3 length equals 14 residues. CDR3 bases: TGTGCCTGGAGCGAATCTAGCCGCACAGATACGCAGTATTTT. Translated, it gives CAWSESSRTDTQYF.

This clone was picked up a small number of times. The chain has TRBV5-1 and TRBJ2-3; tentative D call: TRBD1 (6 bases). Germline CDR1 reads SGHRS; CDR2 reads YFSETQ. Trimming stripped 0 bases from V and 2 bases from J, with 10 bases between. This CDR3 comprises 15 residues. The CDR3 sequence: CASSLEDSHTDTQYF. The CDR3 nucleotides read TGCGCCAGCAGCTTGGAGGACAGCCACACAGATACGCAGTATTTT. The full variable domain, completed using reference TRBV5-1 and TRBJ2-3, is KAGVTQTPRYLIKTRGQQVTLSCSPISGHRSVSWYQQTPGQGLQFLFEYFSETQRNKGNFPGRFSGRQFSNSRSEMNVSTLELGDSALYLCASSLEDSHTDTQYFGPGTRLTVL.

The rearrangement links TRBV30 to TRBJ2-3, with D perhaps TRBD1 (6 bases). From germline, CDR1 is GTSNPN and CDR2 SVGIG (reference sequence). This CDR3 spans 11 amino acids. V was trimmed by 5 bases and J by 4 bases, leaving 7 bases between them. CDR3 bases: TGTGCCTGGGGGGGCCCAGATACGCAGTATTTT. This encodes CAWGGPDTQYF.

About this clone: Other DNA sequences in this specimen translate into the identical CDR3. This sequence joins TRBV9 and TRBJ2-7, with 13 bases fitting TRBD2. The CDR3 has 15 amino acids. Germline V gene lookup returns CDR1 SGDLS and CDR2 YYNGEE. J was trimmed by 4 bases and V by 0 bases; bases with no gene match: 1. The CDR3 spells CASSVGLAGGYEQYF. DNA for the CDR3: TGTGCCAGCAGCGTAGGACTAGCGGGAGGTTACGAGCAGTACTTC.

The chain recombines TRBV7-8 with TRBJ2-3; a weak D match, TRBD2 (6 bases). This CDR3 spans 14 amino acids. CDR1 is SGHVS and CDR2 is FQNEAQ in the germline V gene. V lost 1 base to trimming and J lost 12 bases, with 17 bases between them. DNA for the CDR3: TGTGCCAGCAGCTTAGATATTATAGGGGACTCACAGTATTTT. Residues: CASSLDIIGDSQYF.

This clone was found a few times. The chain is built from TRBV29-1 and TRBJ2-7; D remains ambiguous. Germline V gives CDR1 SQVTM, CDR2 ANQGSEA. This CDR3 spans 14 amino acids. Between the trimmed V and J ends, which lost 3 bases and 0 bases, there was a span of 12 bases. The CDR3 spells CSVEVLTDSYEQYF. The CDR3 coding sequence is TGCAGCGTTGAGGTGTTGACTGACTCCTACGAGCAGTACTTC.

The CDR3 spells CASRRVTSGTTGELFF. The CDR3 bases are TGTGCCAGCAGAAGGGTGACTAGCGGGACCACCGGGGAGCTGTTTTTT. V gene TRBV5-4 combines with J gene TRBJ2-2, with 11 bases aligning to TRBD2. The CDR3 runs 16 residues. Germline V gene lookup returns CDR1 SGHNT and CDR2 YYREEE (reference sequence). Unmatched junction bases numbered 7, after V lost 5 bases and J lost 4 bases.

The chain combines TRBV29-1 with TRBJ2-7; no firm D call. The CDR3 runs to 11 residues. Germline assignment: CDR1 SQVTM and CDR2 ANQGSEA. The ends were cut back, 5 bases at V and 0 bases at J, with 5 bases in the middle. In nucleotides, the CDR3 is TGCAGCGTTATTCTCTCCTACGAGCAGTACTTC. It translates to CSVILSYEQYF.

The chain couples TRBV27 to TRBJ1-5; perhaps TRBD1 as D (5 bases). CDR3 length: 17 amino acids. Germline CDR1 reads MNHEY; CDR2 reads SMNVEV (reference sequence). The V and J ends lost 2 bases and 0 bases respectively, with 14 bases between them. The CDR3 sequence: CASSLTPDSYSNQPQHF. The CDR3 region has the DNA TGTGCCAGCAGTTTAACCCCCGACAGCTATAGCAATCAGCCCCAGCATTTT.

The sample holds a few counts of this clone. The V and J genes are TRBV30 and TRBJ2-5; no clear D gene. Between the trimmed V and J ends, which lost 0 bases and 5 bases, there was a span of 19 bases. Per germline, CDR1 GTSNPN and CDR2 SVGIG (reference sequence). The length of the CDR3 is 16 residues. The CDR3: CAWSVGWTNLRETQYF. DNA of the CDR3: TGTGCCTGGAGTGTAGGGTGGACGAATCTCCGGGAGACCCAGTACTTC.

This chain links TRBV10-3 with TRBJ1-5; 10 nucleotides align to TRBD1. CDR3 length equals 16 residues. Germline V gene lookup returns CDR1 ENHRY and CDR2 SYGVKD. Trimming at V came to 8 bases and at J to 4 bases, leaving 11 bases not matched to a gene. The CDR3, as DNA: TGTGCCATCGGACAGGGGGGAAGAGAGGGGAATCAGCCCCAGCATTTT. Translation gives CAIGQGGREGNQPQHF.

This clone has only a few counts. The rearrangement joins TRBV4-2 to TRBJ2-1; 7 bases align to TRBD2. In germline, CDR1 is LGHNA, CDR2 YNFKEQ. Germline trimming cut 0 bases from V and 6 bases from J; bases unmatched to any gene: 8. The CDR3 length is 16 residues. CDR3 region: CASSQDKLAVFNEQFF. The CDR3 nucleotides are TGTGCCAGCAGCCAAGATAAGCTAGCGGTTTTCAATGAGCAGTTCTTC.

This chain joins TRBV7-8 and TRBJ2-6; no reliable D call. V was pared by 7 bases and J by 4 bases, with 8 bases between. Germline lookup yields CDR1 SGHVS and CDR2 FQNEAQ. This CDR3 is built from 13 residues. The CDR3 region is CASKSAGANVLTF. In nucleotides, the CDR3 is TGTGCCAGCAAGTCGGCAGGGGCCAACGTCCTGACTTTC.

The rearrangement uses TRBV5-1 and TRBJ1-1; a weak D match, TRBD1 (6 bases). From germline, CDR1 is SGHRS and CDR2 YFSETQ. The CDR3 length is 15 residues. The V end was cut by 4 bases, the J end by 4 bases, with 17 bases between. The CDR3 reads CASSRTGAFGTEAFF. The CDR3 coding sequence is TGCGCCAGCAGCCGGACGGGGGCGTTTGGCACTGAAGCTTTCTTT.

The chain has TRBV5-1 and TRBJ2-3; a possible D gene is TRBD1 (5 bases). Germline CDR1 reads SGHRS; CDR2 reads YFSETQ. The CDR3 spans 15 residues. V lost 4 bases to trimming and J lost 4 bases, with 16 bases between them. The CDR3 sequence: CASSVRQPGPDTQYF. CDR3 bases: TGCGCCAGCAGCGTTCGACAGCCGGGCCCAGATACGCAGTATTTT.

The chain has TRBV10-3 and TRBJ2-7, with a weak D call TRBD1 (6 bases). The CDR3 spans 16 residues. In germline, CDR1 is ENHRY, CDR2 SYGVKD. Trimming stripped 6 bases from V and 2 bases from J, with 20 bases between. The CDR3: CAIRDPDRPPPYEQYF. The CDR3 DNA follows: TGTGCCATCAGGGACCCAGACAGGCCGCCTCCCTACGAGCAGTACTTC.

The rearrangement links TRBV13 to TRBJ2-7; possibly TRBD2 for D (6 bases). Per germline, CDR1 PRHDT and CDR2 FYEKMQ (reference sequence). With 1 base removed from V and 2 bases from J, the gap between germline ends came to 9 bases. The CDR3 has 14 residues. CDR3 region: CASSLDGRPYEQYF. Written as DNA, the CDR3 is TGTGCCAGCAGCTTAGACGGGAGACCCTACGAGCAGTACTTC.

This clone was detected only a few times. The gene calls are TRBV15 and TRBJ2-6; no clear D gene. V dropped 0 bases and J dropped 4 bases, with 10 bases sitting between them. The germline V gene has CDR1 LNHNV and CDR2 YYDKDF (reference sequence). CDR3 length: 16 residues. The chain's CDR3 is CATSRDKGSGANVLTF. The CDR3 DNA sequence: TGTGCCACCAGCAGAGATAAAGGGTCCGGGGCCAACGTCCTGACTTTC.